This T cell receptor beta chain was captured by sequencing in a study of T-cell reconstitution after alpha-beta-depleted transplantation in children (dated by TCRdb to 2016 to 2017). Turning to the overall study: The study quantitatively tracked T-cell immune reconstitution after TCRalphabeta/CD19-depleted allogeneic hematopoietic cell transplantation in children using TCR repertoire profiling.

The CDR3 runs 15 amino acids, cysteine and phenylalanine included. Kept here is only the CDR3 DNA, which spans 45 bases and is read in frame from base 1. Trimming leaves V shorter by 8 bases and J shorter by 1 base, with the junction holding 7 bases beyond the gene matches. CDR1 and CDR2 are read off the germline V gene as SNHLY and FYNNEI. Libraries came from PCR. The reads were generated on an Illumina HiSeq 2500. Molecular barcoding was employed in the preparation of TCR libraries, with unique molecular identifiers being used to normalize TCRbeta repertoire quantification. In-frame beta chains were kept once TCRdb had trimmed the public reads at Q25 with fastp and called clones with MiXCR. Each entry is one CDR3 protein sequence, shown with its most common DNA and genes. For this sample there are roughly 16,000 distinct CDR3 sequences; around 12% appear just once. The ten largest clonotypes hold approximately 70% of the sample.

What the work shows at the level of the full study, not this receptor alone: The frequencies of hyperexpanded clones fell over the following months, and after one year, T-cell counts and TCRbeta diversity were mostly attributed to newly produced T cells. In some patients, high TCRbeta diversity at day 60 was attributed to recipient T cells and intrathymic progenitors that had survived conditioning. The apparently early recovery of alphabetaT-cell counts about two months after transplant reportedly depended on only several hundred rapidly expanded clones that came from non-depleted graft cells.

Worth noting for this clonotype: Its specific antigen is unknown. The input lacks base qualities; no much larger clone sits a single base away.

Read against the paper, the sample's treatment or condition label means: allogeneic hematopoietic cell transplantation with graft depleted of TCRalphabeta T cells and CD19 B cells. The children who served as transplant recipients had been given grafts of TCRalphabeta/CD19-depleted allogeneic hematopoietic cells. The starting material was PBMCs, mostly from graft donor cells, obtained 180 days after TCRalphabeta/CD19-depleted stem cell transplant. The V gene is TRBV2 and the J gene is TRBJ2-7; TRBD2 aligns with 11 central bases. The receptor's source is a boy in the first two years of life who had a stem cell transplant for Wiskott-Aldrich syndrome, so the T cells may come from the graft donor. CDR3 loop: CASAPGLAVSYEQYF. The sequence in DNA is TGTGCCAGCGCCCCGGGACTAGCGGTATCCTACGAGCAGTACTTC.